This T cell receptor beta chain was recorded in a study of T cells in Graves' hyperthyroidism and ophthalmopathy. Broader study findings: Most clonotypes expanded in the thyroid (above 0.001) were also present in blood.

At least ten counts were recorded for this clonotype. Its specificity is unknown. Each diagnosis was grounded in clinical symptoms, serum thyroxine and TRAb, thyroid ultrasound, and orbital computed tomography. V gave up 5 bases and J gave up 1 base, with 15 bases separating them. This CDR3 has 15 residues. TCR beta CDR3 regions were amplified from RNA. When the TCR CDR3 underwent first-round RT-PCR, the HTBI primer set was used. MiXCR, applied by TCRdb to the multiplex PCR reads, yields one record per CDR3 protein. The sample has about 360,000 distinct CDR3 sequences; about 12% are singletons. This chain links TRBV12-3 or TRBV12-4 with TRBJ2-7, with a weak D call TRBD2 (8 bases). Sequences were obtained from blood. The TCR sequence derives from a woman under 30 with Graves' hyperthyroidism. As DNA, the CDR3 is TGTGCCAGCAGTCCGGGGGGGACAGTTTCCTACGAGCAGTACTTC. Protein sequence: CASSPGGTVSYEQYF.